These T cell receptor beta chains were read from a single sample in a study of control samples from healthy donors and cancer patients. Only in-frame clones appear in the TCRdb table, and some are missing; sequencing was by immunoSEQ multiplex PCR. The sample lists some 66,000 clones, roughly 85% occurring once. Specimen: blood. The receptors were gathered from a man in his forties in good health. The CDR3 runs from the conserved cysteine through the conserved F or W. The D gene is left open where the match is weak. Rows give clone size only sometimes, using once, few, many, or a class for an expanded clone.

d_call j_call clone_size v_call cdr3_aa cdr3_nt
TRBD1 TRBJ2-1 . TRBV24-1 CATSDTTGQAYNEQFF TGTGCCACCAGTGATACTACGGGACAGGCCTACAATGAGCAGTTCTTC
. TRBJ1-2 . TRBV7-2 CASSLGRAIANYGYTF TGTGCCAGCAGCTTAGGCAGGGCGATCGCTAACTATGGCTACACCTTC
. TRBJ2-7 . TRBV19 CASKAHLRSGTAPGEQYF TGTGCCAGTAAGGCCCACCTCCGCTCCGGGACGGCGCCGGGCGAGCAGTACTTC
TRBD1 TRBJ1-5 . TRBV6-1 CASSEPRQGRAKSGNQPQHF TGTGCCAGCAGTGAACCTAGACAGGGTAGGGCTAAATCGGGCAATCAGCCCCAGCATTTT
. TRBJ1-2 . TRBV6-5 CASRPYQGAYGYTF TGTGCCAGCAGGCCATACCAGGGAGCCTATGGCTACACCTTC
. TRBJ2-1 . TRBV27 CASSLQASSYNEQFF TGTGCCAGCAGTTTACAGGCAAGCTCCTACAATGAGCAGTTCTTC
TRBD2 TRBJ2-1 . TRBV7-8 CASSSGLAGGNEQFF TGTGCCAGCAGCTCGGGACTAGCGGGAGGAAATGAGCAGTTCTTC
. TRBJ1-4 . TRBV7-2 CASSLGPATNEKLFF TGTGCCAGCAGCTTAGGCCCTGCAACTAATGAAAAACTGTTTTTT
TRBD2 TRBJ2-7 . TRBV4-2 CASSQALAGSSYEQYF TGTGCCAGCAGCCAAGCTCTAGCGGGGAGCTCCTACGAGCAGTACTTC
. TRBJ2-1 once TRBV10-3 CAISESAGTFNEQFF TGTGCCATCAGTGAGTCGGCAGGGACCTTCAATGAGCAGTTCTTC
TRBD1 TRBJ1-1 . TRBV28 CATQRTGEPNTEAFF TGTGCCACTCAGCGGACAGGGGAGCCGAACACTGAAGCTTTCTTT
. TRBJ1-2 . TRBV7-3 CASSLGPTKGDYGYTF TGTGCCAGCAGCCTAGGGCCCACGAAGGGGGACTATGGCTACACCTTC
. TRBJ2-7 few TRBV5-4 CASSLLITGTYEQYF TGTGCCAGCAGCTTACTGATTACCGGGACCTACGAGCAGTACTTC
. TRBJ2-3 few TRBV29-1 CSALRDATDTQYF TGCAGCGCGCTACGGGATGCCACAGATACGCAGTATTTT
. TRBJ1-2 . TRBV7-2 CASSFIPHRAINYGYTF TGTGCCAGCAGCTTTATACCTCACAGAGCAATTAACTATGGCTACACCTTC
. TRBJ2-2 few TRBV9 CASSVRATGELFF TGTGCCAGCAGCGTACGGGCCACCGGGGAGCTGTTTTTT
. TRBJ1-2 . TRBV5-6 CASSQITTYRARYGYTF TGTGCCAGCAGCCAAATTACAACTTACAGAGCCCGATATGGCTACACCTTC
TRBD2 TRBJ2-1 . TRBV4-2 CASSQPGGLVDNEQFF TGTGCCAGCAGCCAACCCGGGGGACTAGTTGACAATGAGCAGTTCTTC
. TRBJ1-5 few TRBV15 CATNGGNNQPQHF TGTGCCACCAACGGGGGTAACAATCAGCCCCAGCATTTT
. TRBJ1-2 . TRBV6-1 CASSEGVSFYGYTF TGTGCCAGCAGTGAAGGTGTCAGCTTCTATGGCTACACCTTC